This T cell receptor beta chain is from a study of read filtering for tumor transcriptome and immune sequencing (TCRdb year 2020). A note on the overall study: The cohort had fewer than 20 male and some 15 female patients with a mean age of roughly 62 years, ranging from 47 to 80. TCR repertoires obtained by targeted immune repertoire sequencing and by bulk whole-transcriptome sequencing performed on the same bone marrow samples were compared. Whole-transcriptome libraries were prepared with the TruSeq RNA Access Library Prep Kit after DNase treatment. Per sample, about 4 to 10.27 million TCR-region mapped reads were obtained with IR-seq, compared with only about 80 to 1,400 with RNA-seq. A main aim was a read-filtering strategy for immune repertoire data, specifically whether clonotypes supported by a single read should be removed. By revised international staging, about 8 patients were R-ISS I, 16 were R-ISS II and about seven were R-ISS III. The full study reports these points: In IR-seq, about 82% of clonotypes but approximately 4% of total reads were represented by single-read clonotypes, whereas in RNA-seq, approximately 70% of clonotypes and roughly 44% of reads were represented by single-read clonotypes. The sorted CD138-negative fraction was a mixed bone marrow immune population, not purified T cells. The correlation between IR-seq and RNA-seq shared clonotype proportions rose when single-read clonotypes were removed. Compared with RNA-seq, IR-seq captured clonotypes at much greater depth and more reliably, and a smaller IR-seq throughput was enough to identify most of the shared clonotypes.

TCR libraries were constructed from about 400 ng RNA using the Immunoverse kit, and molecular barcoded adaptors covering alpha/delta and beta/gamma chains were employed. TCR library preparation used the same RNA that went into transcriptome sequencing. An Illumina HiSeq 4000 with 2 x 150 cycles was used to sequence the TCR libraries. In the paper's pipeline: Using MiXCR, which included quality filtering and error correction, TCR reads were aligned to human V, D, J and C references and then assembled into CDR3 clonotypes. Clonotype counts and gene usage diversity were analyzed with the tcR package in R. Raw mapping reads were checked after the RNA-seq reads had been mapped by STAR aligner version 2.5.3a onto the human GRCh37 genome. To test the effect of sequencing depth on detected clonotypes, IR-seq fastq files were randomly downsampled using Seqtk 1.3. Clones were called with MiXCR by TCRdb after fastp trimmed the public reads at Q25, and only in-frame beta chains were retained. Rows are combined by CDR3 protein, so each entry shows the most common genes and DNA. TCRdb, not the original authors, processed these V and J calls. Recorded for this sample are more than 100,000 distinct CDR3 sequences; 13% of them occurred a single time. 9.5% to 12% of the sample is in the top ten clones.

The CDR3 has 15 amino acids, counting the end cysteine and phenylalanine. Left in the record is the CDR3 DNA by itself, 45 bases read in frame from the first base. Unmatched junction bases come to 13, with V trimmed by 5 bases and J by 10 bases. In the germline V gene (reference sequence), CDR1 corresponds to MNHEY and CDR2 to SMNVEV. Every patient had bone marrow sampled at the time of active disease. Ficoll-Hypaque density gradient centrifugation was used to isolate bone marrow mononuclear cells. Myeloma plasma cells were removed and CD138-negative cells were collected by negative selection after labeling with CD138 magnetic microbeads on a MACS separator. Flow cytometry on an Attune NxT with CD138 antibodies was used to check the purity of the isolated cells. Total RNA was extracted with TRIzol reagent and quantified with a NanoDrop spectrophotometer. Paired RNA-seq and IR-seq were performed on the CD138-negative bone marrow sample of each patient.

This clonotype was seen many times. Its specific antigen is unknown. Base qualities are missing; no much larger clone stands one base away. Sequencing used a population of CD138-negative cells sorted from bone marrow. Interpreted using the paper, the cell subset or site label stands for: bone marrow mononuclear cells depleted of CD138+ plasma/myeloma cells by negative magnetic selection. The source is a donor aged 40 or over with multiple myeloma. The V gene is TRBV27 and the J gene is TRBJ1-1, and 10 junctional nucleotides match TRBD1. The CDR3 protein sequence reads: CASSPLTGGNGIAFF. In nucleotide form, the sequence is TGTGCCAGCAGTCCGCTGACAGGGGGCAACGGTATAGCTTTCTTT.